The T cell receptor (beta chain) under discussion was sequenced for a study of tissue T cells after allogeneic stem cell transplantation. General study results and limits: Within patients, tissue anatomy strongly shaped TCR repertoire composition. The patient cohort was small and clinically heterogeneous, with limited sampling depth. Shared clones across patients were few; motif clustering revealed tissue-specific shared signatures.

Here immunoSEQ multiplex PCR was the method, and the copy in TCRdb shows in-frame clones only, minus some. Here the sample spans approximately 20,000 clones, 69% being singletons. In its sample, this clone was seen a few times. Its target is not known. Genes and germline come from the mouse. The TCR comes from a female BALB/c mouse in good health. MHC haplotype: H2-d. The sequencing sample was made of blood.

CDR3 residues: CASSWDWGASYEQYF. The sequenced CDR3 bases are TGTGCCAGCAGTTGGGACTGGGGGGCCTCCTATGAACAGTAC. This chain links TRBV19 with TRBJ2-7; 12 nucleotides match TRBD2. The read ends 1 residue early relative to the CDR3; the germline J gene fills the gap. CDR1 FNHDT and CDR2 SITEND come from the germline V gene (reference sequence). CDR3 size: 15 residues. The ends lost 4 bases at V and 0 bases at J; junction bases unmatched: 2.